These 29 T cell receptor beta chains share one sample of origin, sequenced in a study of T-cell reconstitution after alpha-beta-depleted transplantation in children. Unique molecular identifiers were incorporated when the TCRbeta library was constructed. TCRdb re-derived calls from the PCR reads in MiXCR, one entry per CDR3 protein. The data show a few hundred thousand distinct CDR3 sequences, 15% to 20% seen once. The source was PBMCs from the stem cell graft donor, collected from the stem cell graft. Receptors originate from a human donor who donated a stem cell graft to a child with acute lymphoblastic leukemia.

The table lists this clonotype with a few counts. The chain employs TRBV6-1 and TRBJ1-4; 9 bases match TRBD1. The CDR3 runs 16 residues. The germline CDR1 and CDR2 sequences are MNHNS and SASEGT. V was clipped by 3 bases and J by 10 bases; unmatched bases: 12. Here the CDR3 DNA reads TGTGCCAGCAGTGATCCCCAGACAGGGGGGTTTAGAAAACTGTTTTTT. It encodes CASSDPQTGGFRKLFF.

The V call is TRBV2, the J call TRBJ2-2; D might be TRBD2 (6 bases). The CDR3 consists of 14 residues. Per germline, CDR1 SNHLY and CDR2 FYNNEI. Trimming took 2 bases from V and 6 from J, leaving 10 bases between them. The CDR3 is CASSEISGAGELFF. As DNA, the CDR3 is TGTGCCAGCAGTGAAATATCGGGGGCCGGGGAGCTGTTTTTT.

This clonotype has more than one count but fewer than ten. This rearrangement joins TRBV18 to TRBJ1-4, with no clear D. The V end was cut by 1 base, the J end by 4 bases, with 10 bases between. The CDR3 length is 15 residues. Germline CDR1 and CDR2: KGHSH and LQKENI. The CDR3 region has the DNA TGTGCCAGCTCACCACGGGAGCGCAATAATGAAAAACTGTTTTTT. Amino acids: CASSPRERNNEKLFF.

This clonotype was seen a few times. This rearrangement joins TRBV3-1 to TRBJ2-3; 8 bases line up with TRBD2. Germline-derived CDR1 and CDR2 are LGHDT and YNNKEL (reference sequence). The CDR3 runs to 15 residues. J gave up 0 bases and V 6 bases, and 5 bases lay outside the gene matches. The CDR3 nucleotides read TGTGCCAGCAGGCTTAGCGGGGCCAGCACAGATACGCAGTATTTT. Its translation is CASRLSGASTDTQYF.

J is TRBJ2-1 and V is TRBV20-1; D not resolved. This CDR3 has 11 residues. Trimming left V 4 bases short and J 10 bases short, with 11 bases between. Germline CDR1 is DFQATT and CDR2 is SNEGSKA (reference sequence). The chain's CDR3 is CSAKPALEQFF. The CDR3 nucleotides are TGCAGTGCTAAACCGGCTTTAGAGCAGTTCTTC.

The CDR3 coding sequence is TGCGCCAGCAGCTTGGTAGGGTGGGGGCCTGAAGCTTTCTTT. This translates into CASSLVGWGPEAFF. The J gene is TRBJ1-1, the V gene TRBV5-1; D possibly corresponds to TRBD1 (6 bases). The germline V gene encodes CDR1 SGHRS and CDR2 YFSETQ. Trimming took off 0 bases at V and 6 bases at J, with 12 bases between the two ends. This CDR3 region has 14 residues.

V usage is TRBV29-1 and J usage is TRBJ2-2; 9 bases match TRBD2. V was pared by 1 base and J by 7 bases, with 13 bases of the junction left unmatched. The CDR3 runs 17 residues. The germline V gene encodes CDR1 SQVTM and CDR2 ANQGSEA. The CDR3 region is CSVEAFMASGTVGELFF. The CDR3 DNA reads TGCAGCGTTGAAGCATTCATGGCTAGCGGGACAGTCGGGGAGCTGTTTTTT.

This clonotype appeared a few times. The chain employs TRBV5-1 and TRBJ1-3; possible D gene TRBD1, 6 bases. Looked up from germline, CDR1 is SGHRS and CDR2 is YFSETQ. The CDR3 loop spans 17 amino acids. Trimming cost V 1 base and J 3 bases, with 17 bases left between them. The CDR3 here is CASSLRATGTLGNTIYF. CDR3 nucleotides: TGCGCCAGCAGCTTGAGGGCTACCGGGACACTTGGAAACACCATATATTTT.

This clonotype has more than one count but fewer than ten. J is TRBJ2-3 and V is TRBV5-6; no clear D gene. Trimming took 5 bases from V and 5 from J, leaving 12 bases between them. The V gene's germline CDR1 is SGHDT and CDR2 YYEEEE. The CDR3 has 13 amino acids. CDR3 sequence reads: CASRPRSQDTQYF. The CDR3 DNA is TGTGCCAGCAGACCAAGATCTCAAGATACGCAGTATTTT. Complete variable domain (other parts from reference TRBV5-6 and TRBJ2-3): DAGVTQSPTHLIKTRGQQVTLRCSPKSGHDTVSWYQQALGQGPQFIFQYYEEEERQRGNFPDRFSGHQFPNYSSELNVNALLLGDSALYLCASRPRSQDTQYFGPGTRLTVL.

CDR3 DNA sequence: TGCAGTGCTAGGCCCCTGACAGGGGTGGCGACTGAAGCTTTCTTT. This gives the protein CSARPLTGVATEAFF. J is TRBJ1-1 and V is TRBV20-1; the match to TRBD1 covers 8 bases. The CDR3 consists of 15 residues. After removal of 3 bases from V and 5 bases from J, the junction contained 11 bases not matched to a gene. CDR1 DFQATT and CDR2 SNEGSKA come from the germline V gene (reference sequence).

This clonotype was seen a few times. The chain recombines TRBV7-9 with TRBJ1-1; D ambiguous. The V gene's germline CDR1 is SEHNR and CDR2 FQNEAQ (reference sequence). V lost 5 bases and J 5 bases, leaving 12 bases between the germline ends. This CDR3 is built from 13 residues. CDR3 sequence reads: CASSPSGKTEAFF. The CDR3 DNA follows: TGTGCCAGCAGCCCCTCAGGAAAAACTGAAGCTTTCTTT.

This clonotype was picked up many times. V gene TRBV12-3 or TRBV12-4 combines with J gene TRBJ2-5; D possibly corresponds to TRBD2 (7 bases). With 5 bases removed from V and 4 bases from J, the gap between germline ends came to 11 bases. CDR3 length: 13 residues. CDR3 loop: CASSQRGGETQYF. CDR3 nucleotide sequence: TGTGCCAGCAGTCAGAGGGGGGGAGAGACCCAGTACTTC.

V usage is TRBV27 and J usage is TRBJ1-2, with a weak D call TRBD1 (5 bases). Germline V gives CDR1 MNHEY, CDR2 SMNVEV (reference sequence). The CDR3 covers 14 residues. The germline V and J ends were trimmed by 0 bases and 7 bases, with 12 bases remaining between them. The CDR3 DNA follows: TGTGCCAGCAGTTTATCGACCCAGGGAGCTGGCTACACCTTC. This encodes CASSLSTQGAGYTF.

DNA of the CDR3: TGTGCCAGCAGCTTAGCCCCGGTTGCTAACTATGGCTACACCTTC. This sequence encodes CASSLAPVANYGYTF. The chain has TRBV7-9 and TRBJ1-2; unclear D gene. This CDR3 spans 15 amino acids. CDR1 is SEHNR, CDR2 FQNEAQ, per germline (reference sequence). Trimming pared 0 bases from V and 0 bases from J, leaving 8 bases between.

The chain employs TRBV12-3 or TRBV12-4 and TRBJ1-4; D not resolved. With 6 bases removed from V and 6 bases from J, the gap between germline ends came to 14 bases. The CDR3 spans 14 residues. Here the CDR3 DNA reads TGTGCCAGCAGCCAACAATATGACGATGAAAAACTGTTTTTT. Encoded protein: CASSQQYDDEKLFF.

The chain employs TRBV29-1 and TRBJ2-2, with D possibly called TRBD1 or TRBD2 (5 bases each). The CDR3 has 14 amino acids. The V gene's germline CDR1 is SQVTM and CDR2 ANQGSEA. V was clipped by 8 bases and J by 3 bases, with 16 bases between them. CDR3 sequence reads: CSLRDGGDTGELFF. The CDR3 bases are TGCAGCTTAAGGGACGGCGGAGACACCGGGGAGCTGTTTTTT.

Only a few counts were recorded for this clonotype. This chain joins TRBV11-2 and TRBJ2-5; maybe TRBD2 (5 bases). CDR1 is SGHAT, CDR2 FQNNGV, per germline. The CDR3 sequence is 18 residues long. The V gene lost 5 bases and the J gene lost 1 base, with 23 bases spanning the gap. This chain's CDR3 is CASSHPLARAVPQETQYF. CDR3 nucleotide sequence: TGTGCCAGCAGCCACCCCCTGGCGCGGGCGGTACCCCAAGAGACCCAGTACTTC.

This rearrangement joins TRBV24-1 to TRBJ2-1, with unresolved D. This CDR3 contains 16 residues. V lost 2 bases, J lost 9 bases, and 19 bases lay in between. Germline V CDR1 and CDR2: KGHDR, SFDVKD. The CDR3 loop is CATSDSRPGGSGEQFF. CDR3 bases: TGTGCCACCAGTGATTCCCGACCGGGTGGAAGTGGTGAGCAGTTCTTC.

This clonotype turned up a few times. V gene TRBV5-5 combines with J gene TRBJ2-5, with 9 bases lining up with TRBD1. The germline CDR1 and CDR2 sequences are SGHKS and YYEKEE (reference sequence). There are 15 residues in the CDR3. The junction had 6 bases not matched to a gene; V was cut back by 2 bases and J by 4 bases. The CDR3: CASSFLDRGPETQYF. CDR3 nucleotide sequence: TGTGCCAGCAGCTTTTTGGACAGGGGTCCAGAGACCCAGTACTTC.

This clonotype was counted only a few times. V usage is TRBV12-3 or TRBV12-4 and J usage is TRBJ2-5, with a tentative D call TRBD1 (6 bases). Trimming left V 4 bases short and J 3 bases short, with 9 bases between. The CDR3 spans 13 residues. For the CDR3, the DNA is TGTGCCAGCAGTTCATACAGGGAAGAGACCCAGTACTTC. It specifies CASSSYREETQYF.

This clonotype appeared a few times. The chain combines TRBV12-3 or TRBV12-4 with TRBJ2-5; 10 nucleotides line up with TRBD2. This CDR3 has 17 residues. With V trimmed by 4 bases and J by 2 bases, 10 bases remained unmatched. CDR3 loop: CASSSPYGTSAQETQYF. The CDR3 bases are TGTGCCAGCAGTTCGCCGTATGGGACTAGCGCACAAGAGACCCAGTACTTC.

There are a few counts of this clonotype. The J gene is TRBJ1-6, the V gene TRBV12-3 or TRBV12-4, with D perhaps TRBD1 (5 bases). The CDR3 totals 13 residues. Trimming shortened V by 6 bases and J by 5 bases, and 8 bases separated the two germline ends. For the CDR3, the DNA is TGTGCCAGCAGAGAACAGGATAATTCACCCCTCCACTTT. Its protein is CASREQDNSPLHF.

This clonotype has ten or more counts. The J gene is TRBJ2-6, the V gene TRBV20-1, with a tentative D call TRBD1 (6 bases). Per germline, CDR1 DFQATT and CDR2 SNEGSKA (reference sequence). V lost 5 bases to trimming and J lost 1 base, with 24 bases between them. The length of the CDR3 is 19 residues. The CDR3 DNA follows: TGCAGTGCTGCCCGGATACAGGGAAGACCCCCATCTGGGGCCAACGTCCTGACTTTC. This gives the protein CSAARIQGRPPSGANVLTF.

The chain uses TRBV12-3 or TRBV12-4 and TRBJ1-4; D is perhaps TRBD1 (5 bases). The V gene lost 10 bases and the J gene lost 8 bases, with 17 bases spanning the gap. The CDR3 loop spans 13 amino acids. CDR3 DNA sequence: TGTGCCACCACCGGGGGAGCGCGCGAAAAACTGTTTTTT. Amino acid sequence: CATTGGAREKLFF.

This clonotype appeared a few times. V gene TRBV6-2 or TRBV6-3 combines with J gene TRBJ2-1; the D gene is possibly TRBD2 (5 bases). Trimming removed 6 bases at V and 9 bases at J, with 15 bases between. Germline CDR1 is MNHEY and CDR2 is SVGEGT. CDR3 length: 13 amino acids. The CDR3 sequence: CASSSGRVPEQFF. CDR3 bases: TGTGCCAGCAGCTCGGGAAGGGTACCTGAGCAGTTCTTC.

The CDR3 nucleotides read TGTGCCAGCAGCGGGATTTTTAACTATGGCTACACCTTC. This sequence encodes CASSGIFNYGYTF. The rearrangement joins TRBV7-9 to TRBJ1-2, with no clear D. The germline gives CDR1 SEHNR, CDR2 FQNEAQ (reference sequence). This CDR3 contains 13 residues. Trimming shortened V by 5 bases and J by 1 base, and 8 bases separated the two germline ends.

The chain links TRBV7-9 to TRBJ2-7; D tentatively fits TRBD1 or TRBD2 (6 bases each). Trimming removed 5 bases from V and 3 bases from J, with 23 bases in between. From germline, CDR1 is SEHNR and CDR2 FQNEAQ (reference sequence). This CDR3 has 17 residues. CDR3 nucleotide sequence: TGTGCCAGCAGCAAGGGGTGGGGGGCCCCCCCCTACTACGAGCAGTACTTC. Its translation: CASSKGWGAPPYYEQYF.

The chain combines TRBV5-1 with TRBJ1-5, with 8 nucleotides matching TRBD1. The CDR3 is made up of 16 amino acids. CDR1 and CDR2 from the germline V gene are SGHRS and YFSETQ. Trimming cost V 6 bases and J 6 bases; bases outside gene matches: 14. The CDR3 loop reads CASTSGQGAPGQPQHF. In DNA, the CDR3 is TGCGCCAGCACGTCTGGTCAGGGGGCGCCGGGTCAGCCCCAGCATTTT.

This clonotype was seen more than once but under ten times. This rearrangement joins TRBV5-1 to TRBJ2-5, with 11 nucleotides matching TRBD2. This CDR3 comprises 21 residues. CDR1 and CDR2 (germline): SGHRS, YFSETQ. The trim removed 3 bases at V and 9 bases at J, leaving 28 bases unmatched. CDR3 nucleotides: TGCGCCAGCAGCTACTCTAGACTAGCGGGACAGACTACACTCACCTGGGAGGCCCAGTACTTC. This sequence encodes CASSYSRLAGQTTLTWEAQYF.